The 7 T cell receptor beta chains given below trace back to one sample, sequenced in a study of early T cells in non-severe SARS-CoV-2 infection. TCRdb re-called the 5' RACE reads with MiXCR, one entry per CDR3 protein. This table has roughly 34,000 distinct CDR3 sequences, more than 4% appearing once. The specimen was whole blood. These receptors all come from an adult who was a healthcare worker with PCR-confirmed SARS-CoV-2 infection or an uninfected control (not recorded which).

This clonotype was observed at least ten times. The rearrangement joins TRBV7-8 to TRBJ1-1; D ambiguous. CDR1 is SGHVS, CDR2 FQNEAQ, per germline. Trimming removed 3 bases from V and 3 bases from J, with 5 bases in between. The length of the CDR3 is 12 residues. The CDR3 sequence is CASSFGDTEAFF. DNA of the CDR3: TGTGCCAGCAGCTTCGGCGACACTGAAGCTTTCTTT.

Ten or more counts support this clonotype. This sequence joins TRBV19 and TRBJ2-3; 12 nucleotides agree with TRBD2. With V trimmed by 3 bases and J by 4 bases, 5 bases remained unmatched. Germline-derived CDR1 and CDR2 are LNHDA and SQIVND (reference sequence). There are 16 residues in the CDR3. This CDR3 reads CASSMLAGGRADTQYF. The CDR3 region has the DNA TGTGCCAGTAGTATGCTAGCGGGAGGGCGCGCAGATACGCAGTATTTT.

This clonotype was recorded at least ten times. This chain joins TRBV5-4 and TRBJ2-7, with D possibly being TRBD1 or TRBD2 (5 bases each). The germline V gene has CDR1 SGHNT and CDR2 YYREEE (reference sequence). The V end lost 1 base, the J end lost 4 bases, and 12 bases lay between the germline ends. CDR3 length: 14 amino acids. Here the CDR3 reads CASSLIGTEYEQYF. CDR3 DNA: TGTGCCAGCAGCTTGATTGGGACGGAATACGAGCAGTACTTC.

This clonotype was counted ten times or more. The chain carries TRBV5-1 and TRBJ2-3; D might be TRBD2 (5 bases). This CDR3 is 16 amino acids long. The V and J ends lost 4 bases and 0 bases respectively, with 15 bases between them. The germline V gene encodes CDR1 SGHRS and CDR2 YFSETQ. The CDR3 loop is CASSLGGSSSTDTQYF. The DNA for the CDR3 is TGCGCCAGCAGCCTCGGAGGCAGCTCTAGCACAGATACGCAGTATTTT.

The V call is TRBV5-6, the J call TRBJ2-5; 7 bases agree with TRBD1. V was clipped by 4 bases and J by 2 bases; unmatched bases: 5. The CDR3 length is 14 residues. Looked up from germline, CDR1 is SGHDT and CDR2 is YYEEEE. The CDR3 DNA sequence: TGTGCCAGCAGCCGGGACAGCTTACAAGAGACCCAGTACTTC. Its protein product is CASSRDSLQETQYF. Supplemented by reference TRBV5-6 and TRBJ2-5, the full variable domain reads DAGVTQSPTHLIKTRGQQVTLRCSPKSGHDTVSWYQQALGQGPQFIFQYYEEEERQRGNFPDRFSGHQFPNYSSELNVNALLLGDSALYLCASSRDSLQETQYFGPGTRLLVL.

This clonotype was detected ten times or more. The CDR3: CSVAKRDTMNTEAFF. For the CDR3, the DNA is TGCAGCGTTGCGAAACGGGACACCATGAACACTGAAGCTTTCTTT. This sequence joins TRBV29-1 and TRBJ1-1; TRBD1 is a possible D gene (6 bases). The CDR3 extends over 15 amino acids. Germline CDR1 is SQVTM and CDR2 is ANQGSEA. Deletions cut 4 bases from V and 0 bases from J, with 15 bases between.

In this sample, this clonotype turned up many times. This chain links TRBV27 with TRBJ1-3; possibly TRBD1 for D (6 bases). Deletions cut 2 bases from V and 2 bases from J, with 7 bases between. Germline CDR1 reads MNHEY; CDR2 reads SMNVEV (reference sequence). This CDR3 contains 14 residues. Written as DNA, the CDR3 is TGTGCCAGCAGTTTAACAGGGCCTGGAAACACCATATATTTT. Translation: CASSLTGPGNTIYF.